This T cell receptor (beta chain) stems from a study of T-cell memory formation after mild COVID-19. Study at large: Largely donor-specific TCR clusters were found.

TCRdb re-called the 5' RACE reads with MiXCR, one entry per CDR3 protein. The sample carries around 530,000 distinct CDR3 sequences, less than 25% recorded once. Note on this clonotype: The target antigen is unknown.

Study observations and caveats: Whereas later expanders leaned CD4+, clones contracting day 15 to 85 showed a balanced CD4/CD8 makeup. Clones which contracted sat mainly in CM and EM if CD4+, and in EMRA if CD8+.

V was pared by 1 base and J by 6 bases, with 1 base between. Per the germline V gene, CDR1 is LNHNV and CDR2 is YYDKDF (reference sequence). The CDR3 runs to 11 residues. The clonotype comes from an adult woman who had mild COVID-19 (a few samples of this study predate the infection). Cell type and time point are not known. Sample: PBMCs or a T cell subset sorted from them (not recorded which). V is TRBV15 and J is TRBJ2-1; D is uncertain. CDR3 sequence (DNA): TGTGCCACCAGCAGAGTCAATGAGCAGTTCTTC. Amino acid sequence: CATSRVNEQFF.